A selection of T cell receptor beta chains follows, all from one sample in a study of CD8 T cell repertoires and HIV-1 epitope variants. Only in-frame clones appear in the TCRdb table, and some are missing; sequencing was by immunoSEQ multiplex PCR. The sample carries over 90,000 clones, just under 75% recorded once. Specimen: uncultured baseline CD8+ T cells from peripheral blood mononuclear cells (PBMCs). Receptor source: a male donor with HIV. Each CDR3 is given with its conserved first and last residue. A D gene is named only where the DNA matches it firmly. A row's size may be missing; if present it is once, few, many or a size class.

>TRBJ2-6|.|.|TRBV7-2
CASTITGANVLTF
TGTGCCAGCACCATAACCGGGGCCAACGTCCTGACTTTC
>TRBJ1-2|.|.|TRBV30
CAWRLQGFASIF
TGTGCCTGGCGCCTCCAGGGGTTCGCCTCCATCTTC
>TRBJ1-2|.|TRBD1|TRBV7-8
CASSPFSRQGTLRRGYTF
TGTGCCAGCAGCCCCTTTTCCAGACAGGGGACACTGAGACGTGGCTACACCTTC
>TRBJ2-7|.|.|TRBV6-1
CASSRVGERTYEQYF
TGTGCCAGCAGTAGGGTGGGGGAACGAACCTACGAGCAGTACTTC
>TRBJ1-3|.|TRBD1|TRBV7-2
CASSLGQSSGNTIYF
TGTGCCAGCAGCCTGGGACAGTCCTCTGGAAACACCATATATTTT
>TRBJ2-2|.|TRBD1|TRBV11-3
CASSRQGNTGELFF
TGTGCCAGCAGCCGACAGGGGAACACCGGGGAGCTGTTTTTT
>TRBJ1-1|.|TRBD1|TRBV29-1
CSVLRTGGSEAFF
TGCAGCGTGCTCAGGACAGGGGGCTCTGAAGCTTTCTTT
>TRBJ2-7|.|TRBD2|TRBV4-1
CASSQLAGGLYEQYF
TGCGCCAGCAGCCAACTAGCGGGAGGCCTCTACGAGCAGTACTTC
>TRBJ2-3|.|.|TRBV14
CASSQENPPGHPITDTQYF
TGTGCCAGCAGCCAAGAGAATCCTCCGGGACATCCCATCACAGATACGCAGTATTTT
>TRBJ1-1|.|.|TRBV30
CAWSPPGFTEAFF
TGTGCCTGGAGCCCACCCGGGTTCACTGAAGCTTTCTTT
>TRBJ2-7|.|TRBD1|TRBV5-1
CASSSTGTGKLYEQYF
TGCGCCAGCAGCTCTACCGGGACAGGAAAGCTCTACGAGCAGTACTTC
>TRBJ2-1|.|.|TRBV29-1
CSAIAGLSNEQFF
TGCAGCGCAATCGCGGGCCTTAGCAATGAGCAGTTCTTC
>TRBJ1-3|.|TRBD1|TRBV5-1
CASSADRGNPGNTIYF
TGCGCCAGCAGCGCGGACAGGGGAAACCCTGGAAACACCATATATTTT
>TRBJ2-3|.|TRBD2|TRBV7-2
CASSSGLAKDTQYF
TGTGCCAGCAGCTCGGGACTAGCGAAAGATACGCAGTATTTT
>TRBJ2-1|.|TRBD1|TRBV2
CASRLGQGIEQFF
TGTGCCAGCAGATTGGGACAGGGGATTGAGCAGTTCTTC
>TRBJ1-1|.|.|TRBV5-1
CASSLAGDTEAFF
TGCGCCAGCAGCTTGGCAGGGGACACTGAAGCTTTCTTT
>TRBJ2-5|few|.|TRBV28
CASSWGLLETQYF
TGTGCCAGCAGTTGGGGACTTTTGGAGACCCAGTACTTC
>TRBJ1-5|.|TRBD1|TRBV19
CASRGRGQGHQPQHF
TGTGCCAGTAGGGGCCGAGGACAGGGGCACCAGCCCCAGCATTTT